This T cell receptor (beta chain) was profiled in a study of T cell clones after liver transplantation. Only in-frame clones appear in the TCRdb table, and some are missing; sequencing was by immunoSEQ multiplex PCR. Found here are about 50,000 clones, approximately 71% of them singletons; the top ten hold 9.5% to 10%. The V and J ends lost 8 bases and 2 bases respectively, with 18 bases between them. The germline V gene encodes CDR1 MDHEN and CDR2 SYDVKM. CDR3 size: 15 residues. Sorting of unstimulated PBMCs yielded separate CD3+CD4+ and CD3+CD8+ fractions. This receptor was identified in a human patient who received a liver transplant. Some T cells may trace back to the graft donor. The sequences come from CD4+ T cells from blood, collected more than 52 months after liver transplant. V gene TRBV28 combines with J gene TRBJ2-5; no reliable D call. The CDR3 spells CASSSAVLIQETQYF. DNA of the CDR3: TGTGCCAGCTCCTCTGCCGTTCTTATTCAAGAGACCCAGTACTTC. The full variable domain, in which reference TRBV28 and TRBJ2-5 provide the parts outside the CDR3, is DVKVTQSSRYLVKRTGEKVFLECVQDMDHENMFWYRQDPGLGLRLIYFSYDVKMKEKGDIPEGYSVSREKKERFSLILESASTNQTSMYLCASSSAVLIQETQYFGPGTRLLVL.